This TCR beta chain was recorded in a study of blood T cell repertoires in COVID-19. In the authors' workflow: Quantification of nucleated cells was approximated via reference gene primer amplification. The assay was immunoSEQ multiplex PCR, and TCRdb's table has in-frame clones only and misses some. The DNA gave D and trimming, while V, J and clone size come from that table. The data hold some 100,000 clones, with about 87% observed a single time. Germline CDR1 reads SGHRS; CDR2 reads YFSETQ. V was pared by 4 bases and J by 0 bases, with 16 bases between. The CDR3 consists of 16 residues. Sequenced material: peripheral blood. The V call is TRBV5-1, the J call TRBJ1-1, with D tentatively TRBD1 (6 bases). The TCR was taken from a woman in her 50s with acute or convalescent COVID-19. The CDR3 nucleotides are TGCGCCAGCAGCCAATACCCGGGACATATGAACACTGAAGCTTTCTTT. Encoded protein: CASSQYPGHMNTEAFF.